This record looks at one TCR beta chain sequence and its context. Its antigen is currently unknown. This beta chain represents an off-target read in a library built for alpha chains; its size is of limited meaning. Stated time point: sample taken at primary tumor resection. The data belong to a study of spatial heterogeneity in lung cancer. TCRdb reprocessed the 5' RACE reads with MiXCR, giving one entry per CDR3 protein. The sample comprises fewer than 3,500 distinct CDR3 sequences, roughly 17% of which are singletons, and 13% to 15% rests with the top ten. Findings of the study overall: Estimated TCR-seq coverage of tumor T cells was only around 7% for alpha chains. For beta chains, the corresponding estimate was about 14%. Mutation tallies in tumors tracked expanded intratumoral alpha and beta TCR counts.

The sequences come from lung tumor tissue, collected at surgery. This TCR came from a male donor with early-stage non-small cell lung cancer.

The CDR3 DNA reads TGTGCCAGCGGGAAACAGGGCTCCTACGAGCAGTACTTC. Its translation: CASGKQGSYEQYF. The rearrangement links TRBV6-6 to TRBJ2-7; D perhaps matches TRBD1 (6 bases). This CDR3 spans 13 amino acids. V dropped 8 bases and J dropped 0 bases, with 11 bases sitting between them. Germline CDR1 and CDR2: MNHNY and SVGAGI (reference sequence).